What follows describes a single TCR beta chain. Its cognate antigen is unknown. This specimen comes from a study of T cell repertoires in aging, cancer and after chemotherapy. Multiplex touch-down PCR with TRB-A/B primers amplified rearranged V-D-J TRB sequences. TCRdb called the multiplex PCR reads again in MiXCR, with one record for every CDR3 protein. The table shows some 8,000 distinct CDR3 sequences, with about 29% occurring only once. V shed 5 bases and J shed 7 bases, with 18 bases lying between them. The CDR3 consists of 13 residues. The germline CDR1 and CDR2 sequences are DFQATT and SNEGSKA (reference sequence). Points from the study as a whole: The repertoire data cannot show anything about immunological memory following chemotherapy. Compared with age-matched healthy donors, untreated hematological or solid cancer patients showed higher blood TCR clonality.

TCR beta rearrangements were amplified from peripheral blood genomic DNA. The source material was blood. The chain uses TRBV20-1 and TRBJ2-7; D remains unclear. The receptor comes from a human donor in good health. The chain's CDR3 is CSAGPFRGEEQYF. CDR3 in DNA: TGCAGTGCTGGGCCGTTTCGTGGCGAGGAGCAGTACTTC.